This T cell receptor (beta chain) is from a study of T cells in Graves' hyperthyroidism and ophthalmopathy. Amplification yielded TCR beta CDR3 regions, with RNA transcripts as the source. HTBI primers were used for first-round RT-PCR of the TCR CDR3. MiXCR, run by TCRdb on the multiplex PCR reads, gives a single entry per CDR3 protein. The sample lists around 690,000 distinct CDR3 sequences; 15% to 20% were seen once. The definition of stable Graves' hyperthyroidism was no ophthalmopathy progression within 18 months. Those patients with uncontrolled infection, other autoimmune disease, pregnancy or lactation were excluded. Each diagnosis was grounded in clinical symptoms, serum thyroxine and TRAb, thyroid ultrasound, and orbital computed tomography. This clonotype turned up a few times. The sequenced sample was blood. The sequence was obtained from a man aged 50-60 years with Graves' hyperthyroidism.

The CDR3 nucleotides read TGCGCCAGCAGCTTAACCGGGACAGGGCGAGGGGCCAACGTCCTGACTTTC. Amino acids: CASSLTGTGRGANVLTF. V is TRBV5-1 and J is TRBJ2-6; 9 bases agree with TRBD1. V lost 2 bases and J lost 4; bases outside the gene matches: 7. Germline V lookup: CDR1 SGHRS, CDR2 YFSETQ. The CDR3 spans 17 residues.